The subject of this entry is one TCR beta chain. The CDR3 is made up of 13 amino acids. Germline CDR1 is SGHTA and CDR2 is FQGNSA. V was shortened by 5 bases and J by 6 bases, with 13 bases between the two germline ends. This sample was included in a study of Ad26.COV2.S vaccination and SARS-CoV-2 variants. Whole-study context: Intramuscular Ad26.COV2.S at 5x10^10 or 1x10^11 viral particles.

Treatment: over 15 received Ad26.COV2.S at low or high dose, single or two shots; 5 received placebo; per-sample allocation not given. Samples analyzed were those drawn on day 63 after the first vaccine or placebo injection. Profiling relied on immunoSEQ multiplex PCR, and the TCRdb table lists in-frame clones only, not all of them. The data contain hundreds of thousands of clones, about 85% of them singletons. This material consisted of peripheral blood, taken in a trial of Ad26.COV2.S vaccine versus placebo. The receptor was derived from a person aged 18-65 years who received the Ad26.COV2.S COVID-19 vaccine or a placebo. The chain carries TRBV7-2 and TRBJ1-1, with a weak D call TRBD1 (6 bases). In DNA, the CDR3 is TGTGCCAGCAGCCACAGGGAGCGCGCTGAAGCTTTCTTT. Its protein is CASSHRERAEAFF.